This passage covers 13 T cell receptor beta chains from one sample sequenced in a study of circulating and synovial CD4+ cells in juvenile arthritis. Data came from immunoSEQ multiplex PCR; TCRdb stores just in-frame clones and leaves some out. The table records around 32,000 clones, roughly 95% of them present only once. Sequenced: CD4+ T cells from blood. These receptor sequences come from a human donor with juvenile idiopathic arthritis.

V is TRBV6-1 and J is TRBJ2-3; D is ambiguous. The germline V and J ends were trimmed by 7 bases and 5 bases, with 19 bases remaining between them. CDR1 MNHNS and CDR2 SASEGT come from the germline V gene. The CDR3 consists of 15 residues. In DNA form, the CDR3 reads TGTGCCAGCACCCCCGCTTTAGAGCGAGGAGATACGCAGTATTTT. This gives the protein CASTPALERGDTQYF.

The rearrangement joins TRBV7-2 to TRBJ2-5, with D possibly matching TRBD2 (6 bases). There are 16 residues in the CDR3. CDR1 SGHTA and CDR2 FQGNSA come from the germline V gene. Trimming removed 5 bases at V and 6 bases at J, with 22 bases between. CDR3 protein: CASSPGWSEGTKTQYF. The CDR3 DNA follows: TGTGCCAGCAGCCCCGGTTGGTCGGAGGGCACCAAGACCCAGTACTTC.

The rearrangement links TRBV28 to TRBJ1-2; D not resolved. V lost 3 bases and J 4 bases, leaving 12 bases between the germline ends. The CDR3 length is 14 residues. Germline CDR1 reads MDHEN; CDR2 reads SYDVKM. CDR3 DNA sequence: TGTGCCAGCAGTTTCGTTACAGCCGGCTATGGCTACACCTTC. Amino acids: CASSFVTAGYGYTF.

The chain combines TRBV4-1 with TRBJ1-1, with D perhaps TRBD1 (5 bases). V was pared by 0 bases and J by 7 bases, with 9 bases between. This CDR3 has 13 amino acids. Germline values: CDR1 MGHRA, CDR2 YSYEKL. CDR3 residues: CASSQEEGYEAFF. CDR3 nucleotides: TGCGCCAGCAGCCAAGAGGAGGGGTATGAAGCTTTCTTT.

The chain joins TRBV4-2 to TRBJ2-7, with 8 bases that match TRBD2. The V segment lost 1 base and the J segment 3 bases; nucleotides outside the gene matches: 2. Germline assignment: CDR1 LGHNA and CDR2 YNFKEQ. The CDR3 consists of 14 residues. The CDR3 protein is CASSQAGRVYEQYF. In DNA form, the CDR3 reads TGTGCCAGCAGCCAAGCCGGGAGGGTCTACGAGCAGTACTTC.

The gene calls are TRBV28 and TRBJ2-7; 10 bases fit TRBD2. Looked up from germline, CDR1 is MDHEN and CDR2 is SYDVKM. Trimming took 7 bases from V and 1 from J; bases not matched to a gene: 7. The CDR3 consists of 15 residues. CDR3 loop: CASTDSTSGSYEQYF. In nucleotides, the CDR3 is TGTGCCAGCACTGACTCGACTAGCGGGTCCTACGAGCAGTACTTC.

The chain carries TRBV9 and TRBJ2-5; D gene unclear. CDR3 size: 14 residues. V lost 4 bases to trimming and J lost 2 bases, with 12 bases between them. Per germline, CDR1 SGDLS and CDR2 YYNGEE. CDR3 bases: TGTGCCAGCAGCCCCTTCGGTTGGCAAGAGACCCAGTACTTC. It translates to CASSPFGWQETQYF.

This chain connects TRBV5-4 to TRBJ2-2; 10 bases align to TRBD2. The germline V gene encodes CDR1 SGHNT and CDR2 YYREEE (reference sequence). With 0 bases clipped from V and 5 bases from J, the junction kept 7 bases outside the gene matches. The CDR3 is made up of 17 amino acids. The CDR3 bases are TGTGCCAGCAGCTTGGAGCGGGGGGGCGGTCAAACCGGGGAGCTGTTTTTT. This encodes CASSLERGGGQTGELFF. Together with reference TRBV5-4 and TRBJ2-2, the CDR3 gives the full variable domain: ETGVTQSPTHLIKTRGQQVTLRCSSQSGHNTVSWYQQALGQGPQFIFQYYREEENGRGNFPPRFSGLQFPNYSSELNVNALELDDSALYLCASSLERGGGQTGELFFGEGSRLTVL.

The rearrangement joins TRBV2 to TRBJ1-1; D perhaps matches TRBD1 (6 bases). This CDR3 comprises 15 residues. V was pared by 6 bases and J by 5 bases, with 19 bases between. Germline loops: CDR1 SNHLY, CDR2 FYNNEI. CDR3 protein: CASRVNREGRTEAFF. DNA of the CDR3: TGTGCCAGCAGGGTAAACAGGGAGGGTCGAACTGAAGCTTTCTTT. Drawing the rest from reference TRBV2 and TRBJ1-1, the complete variable domain is EPEVTQTPSHQVTQMGQEVILRCVPISNHLYFYWYRQILGQKVEFLVSFYNNEISEKSEIFDDQFSVERPDGSNFTLKIRSTKLEDSAMYFCASRVNREGRTEAFFGQGTRLTVV.

This rearrangement joins TRBV11-2 to TRBJ1-5, with D possibly being TRBD1 (6 bases). CDR1 is SGHAT, CDR2 FQNNGV, per germline. The length of the CDR3 is 17 residues. The ends were cut back, 0 bases at V and 9 bases at J, with 21 bases in the middle. The CDR3 reads CASSLDAGAGWGPPQHF. Here the CDR3 DNA reads TGTGCCAGCAGCTTAGATGCGGGGGCTGGGTGGGGACCGCCCCAGCATTTT.

With regard to this clone: The junction departs from the called germline gene at one end, perhaps through a read error. V and J are TRBV2 and TRBJ2-1; D may be TRBD1 or TRBD2 (5 bases each). Per the germline V gene, CDR1 is SNHLY and CDR2 is FYNNEI. CDR3 length equals 10 residues. For the CDR3, the DNA is TGTGCCGGCAGGGAGCGAGAGCAGTTCTTC. Translating it yields CAGREREQFF. Together with reference TRBV2 and TRBJ2-1, the CDR3 gives the full variable domain: EPEVTQTPSHQVTQMGQEVILRCVPISNHLYFYWYRQILGQKVEFLVSFYNNEISEKSEIFDDQFSVERPDGSNFTLKIRSTKLEDSAMYFCAGREREQFFGPGTRLTVL.

V and J are TRBV5-4 and TRBJ2-3, with 7 positions matching TRBD2. The CDR3 sequence is 16 residues long. CDR1 is SGHNT and CDR2 is YYREEE in the germline V gene (reference sequence). J lost 1 base, V lost 0 bases, and 5 bases had no gene match. Here the CDR3 DNA reads TGTGCCAGCAGCTTGGCCGCGGGAGCGGGCACAGATACGCAGTATTTT. Its translation is CASSLAAGAGTDTQYF.

The rearrangement uses TRBV27 and TRBJ2-5, with D maybe TRBD1 (5 bases). Germline CDR1 reads MNHEY; CDR2 reads SMNVEV (reference sequence). V gave up 3 bases and J gave up 1 base, with 12 bases separating them. The CDR3 length is 15 residues. CDR3 DNA sequence: TGTGCCAGCAGTTTTAGGCAGACAGCCCAAGAGACCCAGTACTTC. Translation: CASSFRQTAQETQYF.